These T cell receptor beta chains were read from a single sample in a study of cytomegalovirus exposure and HLA in healthy donors. TCRdb keeps only in-frame clones here, not all; method: immunoSEQ multiplex PCR. The ten top clones account for more than 0.75%, within a sample of 200,000 to 250,000 clones. Sequencing input: PBMCs. The receptor source for this set is a woman in her twenties or thirties in good health and CMV-seropositive. Both conserved end residues are part of each CDR3. Each record gives: CDR3 DNA, CDR3 protein, V gene, J gene, D gene. The D gene is left open where the match is weak.

cdr3_nt: TGTGCCAGCAGCTTAATGGGGGTCGGGGGGAAGACTGAAGCTTTCTTT
cdr3_aa: CASSLMGVGGKTEAFF
v_call: TRBV11-2
j_call: TRBJ1-1
d_call: -

cdr3_nt: TGTGCCAGCAGTTTCGCCTTAGGGCAGGGCGGTAAATACGGTTTGGCTTTCTTT
cdr3_aa: CASSFALGQGGKYGLAFF
v_call: TRBV28
j_call: TRBJ1-1
d_call: -

cdr3_nt: TGTGCCAGCAGTTTAGCGGACAGGGGCATAAGAGAGACCCAGTACTTC
cdr3_aa: CASSLADRGIRETQYF
v_call: TRBV28
j_call: TRBJ2-5
d_call: TRBD1

cdr3_nt: TGTGCCAGCACCCGGCAGGGCTCCAGGGGTTCTGAAAAACTGTTTTTT
cdr3_aa: CASTRQGSRGSEKLFF
v_call: TRBV7-9
j_call: TRBJ1-4
d_call: -

cdr3_nt: TGTGCCAGCAGCCCTCAGGACAGGGAGGAAGAGACCCAGTACTTC
cdr3_aa: CASSPQDREEETQYF
v_call: TRBV7-6
j_call: TRBJ2-5
d_call: TRBD1

cdr3_nt: TGTGCCAGCAGCGCGGGACTAGCGGGGACTTACGAGCAGTACTTC
cdr3_aa: CASSAGLAGTYEQYF
v_call: TRBV7-2
j_call: TRBJ2-7
d_call: TRBD2

cdr3_nt: TGTGCCAGCAGCCTGGACAGGACGCGTCTGGACGAACCCCAGCATTTT
cdr3_aa: CASSLDRTRLDEPQHF
v_call: TRBV7-2
j_call: TRBJ1-5
d_call: TRBD1

cdr3_nt: TGTGCCAGCAGTTCGCCGATCGACATCGCTCGGGGGGAGCTGTTTTTT
cdr3_aa: CASSSPIDIARGELFF
v_call: TRBV28
j_call: TRBJ2-2
d_call: -

cdr3_nt: TGTGCCAGCAGCTTAGCTGTGAACACTGAAGCTTTCTTT
cdr3_aa: CASSLAVNTEAFF
v_call: TRBV11-2
j_call: TRBJ1-1
d_call: -

cdr3_nt: TGTGCCAGCAGTGAACTGGTCGGGAGGGGGAACAATGAGCAGTTCTTC
cdr3_aa: CASSELVGRGNNEQFF
v_call: TRBV2
j_call: TRBJ2-1
d_call: TRBD2

cdr3_nt: TGTGCCAGCACCTTAGGGGGGTTTATGGTGGACAGGAGGACCTACGAGCAGTACTTC
cdr3_aa: CASTLGGFMVDRRTYEQYF
v_call: TRBV27
j_call: TRBJ2-7
d_call: -

cdr3_nt: TGCGCCAGCAGCCGAAACGACAGGGGGCCATACTATGGCTACACCTTC
cdr3_aa: CASSRNDRGPYYGYTF
v_call: TRBV4-1
j_call: TRBJ1-2
d_call: TRBD1

cdr3_nt: TGTGCCAGCAGTGATTTGGGACAGCATGGTAATGAGCAGTTCTTC
cdr3_aa: CASSDLGQHGNEQFF
v_call: TRBV2
j_call: TRBJ2-1
d_call: TRBD1

cdr3_nt: TGTGCCAGCAGCCCCGGACTAGCGGTAAACAATGAGCAGTTCTTC
cdr3_aa: CASSPGLAVNNEQFF
v_call: TRBV6-5
j_call: TRBJ2-1
d_call: TRBD2

cdr3_nt: TGTGCCAGCAGCTCGACCGGGACAGGGGGTAATTCACCCCTCCACTTT
cdr3_aa: CASSSTGTGGNSPLHF
v_call: TRBV7-9
j_call: TRBJ1-6
d_call: TRBD1

cdr3_nt: TGTGCCAGCAGGGGAGCGGGGAACATTCAGTACTTC
cdr3_aa: CASRGAGNIQYF
v_call: TRBV11-3
j_call: TRBJ2-4
d_call: TRBD2

cdr3_nt: TGCAGCGTTGAAGGGCTAGCGGGGGATCCAGATACGCAGTATTTT
cdr3_aa: CSVEGLAGDPDTQYF
v_call: TRBV29-1
j_call: TRBJ2-3
d_call: TRBD2

cdr3_nt: TGTGCCAGCATCAGAATTGAGGGTAGGAGATTGAATGAGCAGTTCTTC
cdr3_aa: CASIRIEGRRLNEQFF
v_call: TRBV7-8
j_call: TRBJ2-1
d_call: -

cdr3_nt: TGTGCCAGTAGCCCAGGGTGGTCCGGCTACACCTTC
cdr3_aa: CASSPGWSGYTF
v_call: TRBV19
j_call: TRBJ1-2
d_call: -

cdr3_nt: TGCGCCAGCAGCTTGGCTGGACACCCCGACCGGGAGCTGTTTTTT
cdr3_aa: CASSLAGHPDRELFF
v_call: TRBV5-1
j_call: TRBJ2-2
d_call: -

cdr3_nt: TGCGCCAGCAGCTTATTGGGGGACAGGGGCTCCTACGAGCAGTACTTC
cdr3_aa: CASSLLGDRGSYEQYF
v_call: TRBV5-1
j_call: TRBJ2-7
d_call: TRBD1

cdr3_nt: TGTGCCAGCAGCCGACTAGCGGGCACTCGCACAGATACGCAGTATTTT
cdr3_aa: CASSRLAGTRTDTQYF
v_call: TRBV14
j_call: TRBJ2-3
d_call: TRBD2

cdr3_nt: TGTGCCAGCAGCTCAGGGGGAAGAGGTTCCTATAATTCACCCCTCCACTTT
cdr3_aa: CASSSGGRGSYNSPLHF
v_call: TRBV7-9
j_call: TRBJ1-6
d_call: TRBD1

cdr3_nt: TGTGCCAGCAGCTTAGGGACAGGGCTCTACGGGCAGTACTTC
cdr3_aa: CASSLGTGLYGQYF
v_call: TRBV7-9
j_call: TRBJ2-7
d_call: TRBD1

cdr3_nt: TGTGCCAGCAGTTACTTAAGCGGGAATGAGCAGTTCTTC
cdr3_aa: CASSYLSGNEQFF
v_call: TRBV6-5
j_call: TRBJ2-1
d_call: -

cdr3_nt: TGTGCCAGCTCACCGCTCGACAGGGGGAGTAATGAAAAACTGTTTTTT
cdr3_aa: CASSPLDRGSNEKLFF
v_call: TRBV18
j_call: TRBJ1-4
d_call: TRBD1

cdr3_nt: TGTGCCAGCAGTTTACAGGGGGGCACAGATACGCAGTATTTT
cdr3_aa: CASSLQGGTDTQYF
v_call: TRBV2
j_call: TRBJ2-3
d_call: TRBD1